This T cell receptor beta chain was sequenced during a study of blood T cell repertoires in COVID-19. Turning to the study itself: Material from acute and convalescent COVID-19 was sourced from the United States, Italy and Spain. From T cells, B-cell-depleted T cells, or PBMCs came the material, which was cDNA or gDNA.

Original data processing: Counts of nucleated cells, estimated from reference gene primer amplification, were obtained. This table comes from immunoSEQ multiplex PCR, and its TCRdb copy is limited to in-frame clones, with some not included. V and J calls and clone size are those listed in that table; D and trimming were worked out from the DNA. The sample lists 270,000 or so clones, 81% occurring once. A note on this clone: The same CDR3 also results from other DNA sequences found in this sample.

V was pared by 3 bases and J by 2 bases, with 0 bases of the junction left unmatched. Germline V gene lookup returns CDR1 KGHSH and CDR2 LQKENI. The CDR3 spans 14 residues. The specimen sequenced was peripheral blood. The rearrangement uses TRBV18 and TRBJ1-1, with TRBD1 identical over 10 bases. This receptor was taken from a woman aged 55-70 years with active or convalescent COVID-19. This CDR3 reads CASSPTGGNTEAFF. Written as DNA, the CDR3 is TGTGCCAGCTCACCGACAGGGGGCAACACTGAAGCTTTCTTT.